These 6 T cell receptor beta chains were all obtained from the same sample, sequenced in a study of regulatory T cells in long-lasting Graves disease. The time point denotes: newly diagnosed GD, antithyroid drugs for less than 3 months. PBMC-extracted RNA yielded the TCR library. According to the study, TCR beta libraries were built with iRepertoire HTBI primers and CDR3-region Arm-PCR. TCRdb itself ran the multiplex PCR reads through MiXCR, one entry per CDR3 protein. The sample includes around 450,000 distinct CDR3 sequences, roughly 15% seen only once; the top ten take roughly 7.7%. These data also formed part of another study, on T cells in Graves' hyperthyroidism and ophthalmopathy.

Sequences were derived from peripheral blood mononuclear cells (PBMCs), sampled at new diagnosis, from a patient treated with antithyroid drugs. All receptors derive from a woman in her thirties or forties with Graves disease.

A few counts support this clonotype. The CDR3 nucleotides are TGCAGCGTTGCCCTAGCGGGAGGGCCGAAAACAGATACGCAGTATTTT. This codes for CSVALAGGPKTDTQYF. The V and J genes are TRBV29-1 and TRBJ2-3, with TRBD2 identical over 12 bases. Per germline, CDR1 SQVTM and CDR2 ANQGSEA. V was pared by 4 bases and J by 3 bases, with 8 bases of the junction left unmatched. The CDR3 runs to 16 residues.

This clonotype was recorded at least ten times. The V and J genes are TRBV20-1 and TRBJ2-3; the match to TRBD2 covers 8 bases. Germline V gene lookup returns CDR1 DFQATT and CDR2 SNEGSKA (reference sequence). The CDR3 length is 15 residues. CDR3 loop: CSPKAGLVLGDTQYF. The DNA for the CDR3 is TGCAGCCCCAAGGCGGGACTAGTACTCGGAGATACGCAGTATTTT.

This clonotype was counted between two and nine times. The chain joins TRBV7-3 to TRBJ2-2, with D perhaps TRBD1 (5 bases). The CDR3 covers 14 residues. The V gene lost 5 bases and the J gene lost 4 bases, with 11 bases spanning the gap. Germline assignment: CDR1 SGHTA and CDR2 FQGTGA. The DNA of the CDR3 is TGTGCCAGCAGCGTTTTTGACAGCACCGGGGAGCTGTTTTTT. Translation: CASSVFDSTGELFF.

This clonotype was counted many times. The gene calls are TRBV28 and TRBJ2-1; D is perhaps TRBD2 (6 bases). The CDR3 totals 16 residues. CDR1 and CDR2 (germline): MDHEN, SYDVKM. Deletions cut 5 bases from V and 4 bases from J, with 18 bases between. The CDR3 DNA reads as TGTGCCAGCAGTCCGACTAGAGGAGGACTTTACAATGAGCAGTTCTTC. This sequence encodes CASSPTRGGLYNEQFF.

The V gene is TRBV3-1, the J gene TRBJ1-1, with 7 bases lining up with TRBD1. The CDR3 is 14 residues long. V gave up 6 bases and J gave up 3 bases; unmatched junction bases: 7. CDR1 and CDR2 from the germline V gene are LGHDT and YNNKEL (reference sequence). This CDR3 is CASRGRDRDTEAFF. In DNA, the CDR3 is TGTGCCAGCAGGGGCCGGGACAGAGACACTGAAGCTTTCTTT.

This clonotype appeared a few times. The V call is TRBV6-2 or TRBV6-3, the J call TRBJ2-3; D gene unclear. Germline V gene lookup returns CDR1 MNHEY and CDR2 SVGEGT. V lost 8 bases to trimming and J lost 8 bases, with 11 bases between them. The CDR3 extends over 11 amino acids. The CDR3 loop reads CASVDSGTQYF. For the CDR3, the DNA is TGTGCCAGCGTTGACTCGGGTACGCAGTATTTT.